The entry below gives a single T cell receptor (beta chain) sequence along with its context. The CDR3 contains 16 residues. The V end lost 3 bases, the J end lost 6 bases, and 17 bases lay between the germline ends. CDR1 is MGHDK and CDR2 is SYGVNS in the germline V gene. The table came from immunoSEQ multiplex PCR; TCRdb's copy has only in-frame clones and leaves some out. This sample has approximately 75,000 clones; about 78% occur once, and the top ten carry approximately 5%. These data belong to a study of OX40 agonist ivuxolimab in advanced cancers. Across the study: Three patients, one with hepatocellular carcinoma and two with cutaneous melanoma, achieved partial responses.

This sample comprised CD4+ or CD8+ T cells sorted from blood, obtained in a trial of the OX40 agonist ivuxolimab. V usage is TRBV25-1 and J usage is TRBJ1-4, with a tentative D call TRBD1 (5 bases). The source of this sequence is an adult with an advanced solid tumor such as melanoma, head and neck, liver or kidney cancer. Here the CDR3 DNA reads TGTGCCAGCAGTGATGGGGCAGCGCGGAGGGATGAAAAACTGTTTTTT. The encoded protein is CASSDGAARRDEKLFF.